This TCR beta chain emerged from a study of cytotoxic CD8 clonotypes in ibrutinib-treated CLL. For the study at large: Patients: roughly ten relapsed/refractory, roughly 14 treatment-naive, fewer than 18 IGHV unmutated.

About this clone itself: The antigen remains undetermined.

TCRdb keeps only in-frame clones here, not all; method: immunoSEQ multiplex PCR. The sample contains 300,000 to 400,000 clones, 60% to 80% of which appear only once. Study findings and constraints: In comparison with age-matched healthy donors, baseline clonality was higher and tracked circulating CD8+ T-cell counts. There were few public clonotypes, and on treatment they contracted or stayed stable. Progressing patients had sampling times that differed from those of sustained-remission patients.

Losses at the gene ends were 8 bases for V and 4 bases for J; bases not matched to a gene: 12. The length of the CDR3 is 15 residues. Germline V CDR1 and CDR2: MNHEY, SVGAGI. The sequence was obtained from a human donor with chronic lymphocytic leukemia. This specimen consisted of PBMCs, obtained after 36 months of ibrutinib treatment. This chain connects TRBV6-5 to TRBJ2-7; 9 nucleotides line up with TRBD1. The CDR3, as DNA: TGTGCCAGCCATTCTATTACGGACAGGGGTTACGAGCAGTACTTC. This translates into CASHSITDRGYEQYF.